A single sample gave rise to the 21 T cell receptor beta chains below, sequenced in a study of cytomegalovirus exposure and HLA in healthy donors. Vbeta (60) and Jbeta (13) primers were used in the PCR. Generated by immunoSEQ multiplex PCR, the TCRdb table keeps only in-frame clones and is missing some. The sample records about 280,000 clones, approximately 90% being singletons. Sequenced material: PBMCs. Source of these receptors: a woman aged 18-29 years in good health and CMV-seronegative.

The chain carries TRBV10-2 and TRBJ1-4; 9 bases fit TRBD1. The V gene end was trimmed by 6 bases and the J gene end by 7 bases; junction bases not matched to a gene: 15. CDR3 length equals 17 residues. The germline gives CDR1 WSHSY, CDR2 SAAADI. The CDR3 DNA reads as TGCGCCAGCAGAAGTCCGGTGCAACAGGGGGCTTTTGAAAAACTGTTTTTT. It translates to CASRSPVQQGAFEKLFF.

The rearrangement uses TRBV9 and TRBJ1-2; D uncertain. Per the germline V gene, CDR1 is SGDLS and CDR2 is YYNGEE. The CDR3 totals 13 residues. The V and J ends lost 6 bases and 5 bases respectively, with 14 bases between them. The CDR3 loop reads CASTQVGGYGYTF. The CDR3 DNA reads TGTGCCAGCACCCAAGTAGGAGGGTATGGCTACACCTTC.

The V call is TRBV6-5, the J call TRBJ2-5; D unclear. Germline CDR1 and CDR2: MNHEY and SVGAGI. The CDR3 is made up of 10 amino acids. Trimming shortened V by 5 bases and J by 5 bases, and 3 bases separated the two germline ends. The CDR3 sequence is CASSQETQYF. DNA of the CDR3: TGTGCCAGCAGTCAGGAGACCCAGTACTTC.

The CDR3, as DNA: TGTGCCAGCAGTCCGTACAATGAGCAGTTCTTC. It is translated as CASSPYNEQFF. The chain combines TRBV2 with TRBJ2-1; D is unclear. Per germline, CDR1 SNHLY and CDR2 FYNNEI. V was trimmed by 5 bases and J by 4 bases, leaving 3 bases between them. There are 11 residues in the CDR3.

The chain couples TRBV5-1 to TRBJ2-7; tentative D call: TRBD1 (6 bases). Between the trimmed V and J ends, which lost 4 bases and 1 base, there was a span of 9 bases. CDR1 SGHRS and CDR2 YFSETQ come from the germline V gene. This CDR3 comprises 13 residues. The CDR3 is CASSGRGSYEQYF. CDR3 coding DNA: TGCGCCAGCAGCGGCAGGGGTTCCTACGAGCAGTACTTC.

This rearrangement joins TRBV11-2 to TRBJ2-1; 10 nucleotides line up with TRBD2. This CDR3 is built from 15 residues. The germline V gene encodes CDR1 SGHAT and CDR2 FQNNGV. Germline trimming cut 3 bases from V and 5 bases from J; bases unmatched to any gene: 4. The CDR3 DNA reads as TGTGCCAGCAGCTTGGGACTAGCGTCTAACAATGAGCAGTTCTTC. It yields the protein CASSLGLASNNEQFF.

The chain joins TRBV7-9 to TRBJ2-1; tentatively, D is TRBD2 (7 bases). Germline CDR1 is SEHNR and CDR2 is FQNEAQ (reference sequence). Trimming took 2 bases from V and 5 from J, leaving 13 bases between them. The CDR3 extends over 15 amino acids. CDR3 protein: CASSLRGDKNNEQFF. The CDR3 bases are TGTGCCAGCAGCTTACGGGGGGACAAAAACAATGAGCAGTTCTTC. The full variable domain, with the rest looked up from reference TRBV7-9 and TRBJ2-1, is DTGVSQNPRHKITKRGQNVTFRCDPISEHNRLYWYRQTLGQGPEFLTYFQNEAQLEKSRLLSDRFSAERPKGSFSTLEIQRTEQGDSAMYLCASSLRGDKNNEQFFGPGTRLTVL.

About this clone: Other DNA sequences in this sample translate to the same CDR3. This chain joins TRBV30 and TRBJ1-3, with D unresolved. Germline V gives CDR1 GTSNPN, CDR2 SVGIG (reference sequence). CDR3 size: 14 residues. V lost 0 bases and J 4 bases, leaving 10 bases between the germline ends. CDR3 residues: CAWSVPGAGNTIYF. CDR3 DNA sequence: TGTGCCTGGAGTGTCCCCGGAGCCGGAAACACCATATATTTT.

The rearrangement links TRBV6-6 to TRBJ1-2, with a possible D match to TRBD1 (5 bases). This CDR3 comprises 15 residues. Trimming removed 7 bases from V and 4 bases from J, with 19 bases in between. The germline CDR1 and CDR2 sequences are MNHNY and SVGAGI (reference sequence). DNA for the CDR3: TGTGCCAGCACAGCTCGGGACTCAAACCTCTATGGCTACACCTTC. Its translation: CASTARDSNLYGYTF.

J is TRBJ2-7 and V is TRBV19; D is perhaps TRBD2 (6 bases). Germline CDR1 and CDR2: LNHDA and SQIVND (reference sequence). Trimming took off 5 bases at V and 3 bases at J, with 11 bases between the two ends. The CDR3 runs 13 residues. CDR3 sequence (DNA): TGTGCCAGTAGTCCGGGGAGGATCTACGAGCAGTACTTC. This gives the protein CASSPGRIYEQYF.

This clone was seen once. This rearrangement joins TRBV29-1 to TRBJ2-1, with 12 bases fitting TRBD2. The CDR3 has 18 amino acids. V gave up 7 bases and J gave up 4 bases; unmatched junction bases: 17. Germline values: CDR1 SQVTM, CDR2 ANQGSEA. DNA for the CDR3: TGCAGCGCCGGAGGGGGAGCTCTAGCGGGGGGGGAATACAATGAGCAGTTCTTC. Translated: CSAGGGALAGGEYNEQFF.

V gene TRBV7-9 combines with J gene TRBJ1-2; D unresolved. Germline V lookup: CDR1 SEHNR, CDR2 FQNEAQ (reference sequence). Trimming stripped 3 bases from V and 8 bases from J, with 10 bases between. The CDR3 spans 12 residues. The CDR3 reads CASSFRTWGYTF. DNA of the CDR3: TGTGCCAGCAGCTTCCGGACTTGGGGCTACACCTTC.

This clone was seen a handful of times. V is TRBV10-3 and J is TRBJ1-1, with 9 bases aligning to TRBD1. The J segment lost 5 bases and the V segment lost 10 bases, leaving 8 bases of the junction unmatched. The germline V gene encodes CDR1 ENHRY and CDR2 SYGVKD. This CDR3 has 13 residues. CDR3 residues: CATTTGGGTEAFF. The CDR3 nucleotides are TGTGCCACAACGACAGGGGGAGGAACTGAAGCTTTCTTT.

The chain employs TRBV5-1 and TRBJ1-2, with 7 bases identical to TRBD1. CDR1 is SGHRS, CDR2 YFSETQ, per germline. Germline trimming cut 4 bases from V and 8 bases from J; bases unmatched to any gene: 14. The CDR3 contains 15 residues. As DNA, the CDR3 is TGCGCCAGCAGCCCCGGACAGGATCCGCGACTAGGCTACACCTTC. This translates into CASSPGQDPRLGYTF.

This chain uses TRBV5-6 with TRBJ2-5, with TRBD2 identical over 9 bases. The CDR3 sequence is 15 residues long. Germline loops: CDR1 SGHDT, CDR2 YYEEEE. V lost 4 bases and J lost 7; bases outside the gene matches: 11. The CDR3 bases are TGTGCCAGCAGCCCACTAGCGGGTTCGACGGGGACCCAGTACTTC. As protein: CASSPLAGSTGTQYF.

In DNA form, the CDR3 reads TGCGCCAGCAGCCAAGGTCTTGCTAGCGGGGGGCTTCGGGAGACCGGGGAGCTGTTTTTT. This gives the protein CASSQGLASGGLRETGELFF. This sequence joins TRBV4-1 and TRBJ2-2; 11 nucleotides agree with TRBD2. Per germline, CDR1 MGHRA and CDR2 YSYEKL. The CDR3 has 20 residues. Losses at the gene ends were 1 base for V and 5 bases for J; bases not matched to a gene: 15.

The CDR3 coding sequence is TGCGCCAGCAGTTCCACGGGGATCGCAGATACGCAGTATTTT. It specifies CASSSTGIADTQYF. V and J are TRBV5-1 and TRBJ2-3, with D tentatively TRBD2 (5 bases). This CDR3 is built from 14 residues. Germline assignment: CDR1 SGHRS and CDR2 YFSETQ. V lost 5 bases, J lost 4 bases, and 14 bases lay in between.

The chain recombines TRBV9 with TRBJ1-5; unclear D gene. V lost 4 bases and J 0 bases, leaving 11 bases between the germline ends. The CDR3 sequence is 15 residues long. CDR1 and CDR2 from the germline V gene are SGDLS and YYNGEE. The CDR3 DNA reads TGTGCCAGCAGCACGGGAGAAATTAGCAATCAGCCCCAGCATTTT. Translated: CASSTGEISNQPQHF.

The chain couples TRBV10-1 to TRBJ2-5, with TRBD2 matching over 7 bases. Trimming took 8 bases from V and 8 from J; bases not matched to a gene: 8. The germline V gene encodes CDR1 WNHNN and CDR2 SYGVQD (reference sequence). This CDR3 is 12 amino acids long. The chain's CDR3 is CASAGEAGTQYF. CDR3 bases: TGCGCCAGCGCGGGAGAAGCTGGCACCCAGTACTTC.

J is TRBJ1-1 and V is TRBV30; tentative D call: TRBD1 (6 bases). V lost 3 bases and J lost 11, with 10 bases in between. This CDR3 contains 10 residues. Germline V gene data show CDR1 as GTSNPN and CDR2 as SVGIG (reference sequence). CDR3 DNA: TGTGCCTGGAGACAGGGTAGGGCTTTCTTT. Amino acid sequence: CAWRQGRAFF.

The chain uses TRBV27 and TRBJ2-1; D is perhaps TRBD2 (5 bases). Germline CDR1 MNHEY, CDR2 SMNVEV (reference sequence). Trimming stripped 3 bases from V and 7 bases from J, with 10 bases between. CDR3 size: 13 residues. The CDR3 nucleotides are TGTGCCAGCAGTTTTTCTCCGGGAAATGAGCAGTTCTTC. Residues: CASSFSPGNEQFF.